The clone carrying this T cell receptor (beta chain) was detected many times. TCRdb fed the RACE reads into MiXCR, producing one record per CDR3 protein. The sample yields some 41,000 distinct CDR3 sequences, 3% to 4.5% seen once. Sample time point: patch test 1, 2 weeks after DPC sensitization. The sample's treatment: therapeutic diphenylcyclopropenone sensitization with weekly scalp DPC. It was from unfractionated whole blood that total RNA was extracted. The data are from a study of human T cells and chemical hapten exposure. Germline V gene sequence: CDR1 MDHEN, CDR2 SYDVKM. The CDR3 consists of 11 residues. V gave up 6 bases and J gave up 3 bases, with 3 bases separating them.

The sequencing used whole blood, collected in connection with sensitization to the hapten diphenylcyclopropenone (DPC). The rearrangement uses TRBV28 and TRBJ1-5; D not certain. This clonotype was sampled from a man in his forties or fifties with alopecia areata. Some clones in this sample may be carry-over from other donors' samples. The CDR3 DNA reads TGTGCCAGCAGCTACAATCAGCCCCAGCATTTT. It encodes CASSYNQPQHF.